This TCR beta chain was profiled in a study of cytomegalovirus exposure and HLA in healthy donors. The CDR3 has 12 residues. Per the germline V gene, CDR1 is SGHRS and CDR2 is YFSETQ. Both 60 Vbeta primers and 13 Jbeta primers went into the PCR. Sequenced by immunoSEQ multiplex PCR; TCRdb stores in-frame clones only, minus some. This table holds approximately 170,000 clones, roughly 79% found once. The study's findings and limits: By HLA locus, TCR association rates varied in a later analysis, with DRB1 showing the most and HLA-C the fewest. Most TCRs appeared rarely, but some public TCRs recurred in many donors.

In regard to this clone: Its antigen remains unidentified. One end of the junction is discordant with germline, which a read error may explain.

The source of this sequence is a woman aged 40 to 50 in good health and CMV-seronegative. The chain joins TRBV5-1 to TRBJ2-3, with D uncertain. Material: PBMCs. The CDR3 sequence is CASSLDTHTQYF. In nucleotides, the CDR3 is TGCGCCAGCAGCTTGGACACACATACGCAGTATTTT.